These 14 T cell receptor beta chains were all obtained from the same sample, sequenced in a study of blood T cell repertoires in COVID-19. The method was immunoSEQ multiplex PCR; TCRdb's version includes in-frame clones alone and lacks a portion of them. The sample lists roughly 280,000 clones, under 90% seen once, with roughly 1.8% in the top ten. Sequencing was carried out using PBMCs or T cells enriched from blood (not recorded which). These receptors all stem from an older woman who had recovered from COVID-19.

The chain is built from TRBV19 and TRBJ2-3; D is undetermined. CDR1 is LNHDA, CDR2 SQIVND, per germline (reference sequence). There are 13 residues in the CDR3. The germline V and J ends were trimmed by 7 bases and 1 base, with 9 bases remaining between them. In nucleotides, the CDR3 is TGTGCCAGTAAGGTCGAGGGCACAGATACGCAGTATTTT. Protein sequence: CASKVEGTDTQYF. The full variable domain, in which reference TRBV19 and TRBJ2-3 provide the parts outside the CDR3, is DGGITQSPKYLFRKEGQNVTLSCEQNLNHDAMYWYRQDPGQGLRLIYYSQIVNDFQKGDIAEGYSVSREKKESFPLTVTSAQKNPTAFYLCASKVEGTDTQYFGPGTRLTVL.

The V call is TRBV5-6, the J call TRBJ2-2; D remains unclear. Germline values: CDR1 SGHDT, CDR2 YYEEEE. This CDR3 comprises 13 residues. With 0 bases removed from V and 7 bases from J, the gap between germline ends came to 7 bases. CDR3 region: CASSLGASGELFF. The DNA of the CDR3 is TGTGCCAGCAGCTTGGGGGCCAGCGGGGAGCTGTTTTTT.

The genes are TRBV27 and TRBJ2-1, with 9 bases identical to TRBD2. The V and J ends lost 1 base and 4 bases, in that order; junction bases with no gene match: 5. The CDR3 has 16 residues. CDR1 is MNHEY, CDR2 SMNVEV, per germline (reference sequence). CDR3 DNA: TGTGCCAGCAGTTTATTGGGCGGGGGGGATTACAATGAGCAGTTCTTC. Its translation is CASSLLGGGDYNEQFF.

CDR3 in amino acids: CASIQGVGGYTF. The CDR3 bases are TGTGCCAGTATACAGGGGGTAGGTGGCTACACCTTC. The rearrangement joins TRBV28 to TRBJ1-2; 8 bases are a match to TRBD1. CDR3 length equals 12 residues. Per the germline V gene, CDR1 is MDHEN and CDR2 is SYDVKM. Losses at the gene ends were 9 bases for V and 7 bases for J; bases not matched to a gene: 7.

This chain links TRBV6-5 with TRBJ1-1, with D uncertain. The CDR3 sequence is 14 residues long. Germline CDR1 and CDR2: MNHEY and SVGAGI. Trimming removed 6 bases at V and 4 bases at J, with 15 bases between. The CDR3 reads CASRAYSRSTEAFF. CDR3 coding DNA: TGTGCCAGCAGAGCTTATTCTAGGAGCACTGAAGCTTTCTTT.

J is TRBJ1-2 and V is TRBV9; the D is unclear. The CDR3 is 12 residues long. Trimming shortened V by 0 bases and J by 8 bases, and 8 bases separated the two germline ends. Germline CDR1 and CDR2: SGDLS and YYNGEE. In DNA, the CDR3 is TGTGCCAGCAGCGTAGCTTCAAGCGGCTACACCTTC. Translated, it gives CASSVASSGYTF.

The V and J genes are TRBV13 and TRBJ1-2, with a possible D match to TRBD1 (5 bases). Germline V CDR1 and CDR2: PRHDT, FYEKMQ (reference sequence). The V and J ends lost 2 bases and 5 bases respectively, with 12 bases between them. The CDR3 covers 14 residues. CDR3 region: CASSLTQDLYGYTF. The CDR3 coding sequence is TGTGCCAGCAGCTTAACACAGGACCTTTATGGCTACACCTTC.

V is TRBV11-3 and J is TRBJ1-3, with TRBD1 identical over 10 bases. CDR3 length equals 15 residues. In germline, CDR1 is SGHNT, CDR2 YENEEA. The V gene end was trimmed by 5 bases and the J gene end by 7 bases; junction bases not matched to a gene: 8. This CDR3 reads CASSRGTGDLNTIYF. CDR3 coding DNA: TGTGCCAGCAGCAGAGGGACAGGGGACCTCAACACCATATATTTT.

Here the CDR3 DNA reads TGCGCCAGCAGCCGAATAAGACTAGCGGTCTACAATGAGCAGTTCTTC. It encodes CASSRIRLAVYNEQFF. The V call is TRBV5-1, the J call TRBJ2-1; 9 bases fit TRBD2. With V trimmed by 4 bases and J by 3 bases, 8 bases remained unmatched. Germline CDR1 reads SGHRS; CDR2 reads YFSETQ. This CDR3 has 16 residues.

This chain uses TRBV28 with TRBJ2-5; tentative D call: TRBD2 (5 bases). Between the trimmed V and J ends, which lost 10 bases and 13 bases, there was a span of 13 bases. CDR1 and CDR2 from the germline V gene are MDHEN and SYDVKM. The CDR3 has 9 amino acids. The CDR3 protein is CANPRGWYF. The CDR3 coding sequence is TGTGCCAACCCTCGGGGATGGTACTTC.

V is TRBV14 and J is TRBJ2-5; 7 bases are a match to TRBD1. CDR3 length: 13 amino acids. CDR1 SGHDN and CDR2 FVKESK come from the germline V gene. J was trimmed by 4 bases and V by 4 bases; bases with no gene match: 3. Here the CDR3 reads CASSRYRGETQYF. As DNA, the CDR3 is TGTGCCAGCAGCCGTTACAGGGGAGAGACCCAGTACTTC.

The V call is TRBV28, the J call TRBJ1-3; TRBD1 agrees at 7 bases. The CDR3 has 13 amino acids. The trim removed 6 bases at V and 4 bases at J, leaving 3 bases unmatched. Germline V gene sequence: CDR1 MDHEN, CDR2 SYDVKM. The CDR3 region is CASRGQPGNTIYF. CDR3 nucleotide sequence: TGTGCCAGCAGGGGACAGCCAGGAAACACCATATATTTT.

The chain has TRBV21-1 and TRBJ2-7; no DNA check was done on the table's D call, TRBD1. TRBV21-1 is a pseudogene. The CDR3 is made up of 15 amino acids. CDR3 amino acids: CASSLTGKGTYEQYF. The CDR3 DNA follows: TGTGCCAGCAGCCTTACAGGGAAGGGGACCTACGAGCAGTACTTC.

This clone was found once. This sample includes further DNA sequences coding for the same CDR3. The chain employs TRBV24-1 and TRBJ1-1, with 7 bases lining up with TRBD1. This CDR3 has 15 residues. Germline V gene lookup returns CDR1 KGHDR and CDR2 SFDVKD. V lost 3 bases to trimming and J lost 1 base; unmatched junction nucleotides: 4. DNA of the CDR3: TGTGCCACCAGTGATCCCAGGACAGGGAACACTGAAGCTTTCTTT. The encoded protein is CATSDPRTGNTEAFF.